This TCR beta chain was sequenced in a study of shared clonotypes between healthy human individuals. Overall study results and limits: An effect of sequencing depth on clonotype sharing among donors was expected.

In regard to this clone: Its antigen is undetermined.

Germline CDR1 is MNHEY and CDR2 is SVGAGI. Trimming cost V 4 bases and J 5 bases, with 14 bases left between them. The CDR3 totals 14 residues. Sequencing was performed with immunoSEQ multiplex PCR; in TCRdb, only in-frame clones are kept and a portion is missing. The table lists about 330,000 clones, roughly 84% of them singletons, with roughly 17% in the top ten. The chain links TRBV6-5 to TRBJ2-5; no firm D call. The material sequenced was memory CD8+ T cells sorted from blood. As for subset: CD45RO+ cells pooled with CCR7-negative TemRA cells. The TCR comes from a young man in good health. DNA of the CDR3: TGTGCCAGCAGTTCTAGGCGGAAAATGGAGACCCAGTACTTC. This gives the protein CASSSRRKMETQYF.